This T cell receptor (beta chain) was obtained from a study of blood T cell repertoires in COVID-19. The germline V gene encodes CDR1 SGHVS and CDR2 FQNEAQ. This CDR3 spans 17 amino acids. Germline trimming cut 0 bases from V and 8 bases from J; bases unmatched to any gene: 13. Method: immunoSEQ multiplex PCR; TCRdb's copy keeps in-frame clones and lacks some. The table includes a few hundred thousand clones, 85% detected once. This sequence originates from a woman aged 45-65 years who had recovered from COVID-19. What was sequenced was PBMCs or T cells enriched from blood (not recorded which). This chain connects TRBV7-8 to TRBJ1-2; 9 bases are shared with TRBD1. DNA of the CDR3: TGTGCCAGCAGCTTAGCCCCCGGACAGGGGCTATATGGAGGCTACACCTTC. This translates into CASSLAPGQGLYGGYTF.